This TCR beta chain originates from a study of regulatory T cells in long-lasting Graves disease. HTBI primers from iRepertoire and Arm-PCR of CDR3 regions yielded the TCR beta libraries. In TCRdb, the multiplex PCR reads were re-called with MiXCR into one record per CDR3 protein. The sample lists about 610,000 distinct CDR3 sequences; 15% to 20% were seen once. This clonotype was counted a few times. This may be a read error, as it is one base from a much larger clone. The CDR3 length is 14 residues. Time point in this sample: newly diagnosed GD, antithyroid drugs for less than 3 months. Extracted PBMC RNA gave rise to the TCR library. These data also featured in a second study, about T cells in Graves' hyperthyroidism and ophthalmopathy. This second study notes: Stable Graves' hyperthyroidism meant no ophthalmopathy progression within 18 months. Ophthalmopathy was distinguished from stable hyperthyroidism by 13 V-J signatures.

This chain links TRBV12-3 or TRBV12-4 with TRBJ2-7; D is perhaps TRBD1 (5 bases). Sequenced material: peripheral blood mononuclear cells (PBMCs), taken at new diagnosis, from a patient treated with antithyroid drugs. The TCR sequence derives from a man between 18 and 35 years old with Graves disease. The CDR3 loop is CASSFQGFSHEQYF. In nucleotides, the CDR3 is TGTGCCAGCAGTTTCCAGGGTTTCTCCCACGAGCAGTACTTC.